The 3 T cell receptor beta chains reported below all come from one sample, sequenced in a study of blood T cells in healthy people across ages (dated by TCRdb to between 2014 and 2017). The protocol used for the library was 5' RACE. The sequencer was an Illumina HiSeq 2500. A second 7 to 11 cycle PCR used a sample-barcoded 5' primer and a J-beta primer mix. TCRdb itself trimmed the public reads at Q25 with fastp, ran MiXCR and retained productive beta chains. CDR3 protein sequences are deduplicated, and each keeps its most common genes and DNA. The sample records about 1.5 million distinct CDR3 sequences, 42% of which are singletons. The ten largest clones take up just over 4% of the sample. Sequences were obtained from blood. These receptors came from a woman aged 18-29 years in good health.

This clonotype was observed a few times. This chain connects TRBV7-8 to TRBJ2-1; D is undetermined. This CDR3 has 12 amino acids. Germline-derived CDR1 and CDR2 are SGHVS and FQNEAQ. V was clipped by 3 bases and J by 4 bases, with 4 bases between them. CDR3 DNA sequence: TGTGCCAGCAGCTTTAAATACAATGAGCAGTTCTTC. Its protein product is CASSFKYNEQFF.

CDR3 DNA sequence: TGTGCCAGCAGCCCGACAGTTGTCTCCTACGAGCAGTACTTC. Translation gives CASSPTVVSYEQYF. The chain recombines TRBV14 with TRBJ2-7, with D tentatively TRBD1 (5 bases). The CDR3 totals 14 residues. The germline gives CDR1 SGHDN, CDR2 FVKESK. The V and J ends lost 4 bases and 0 bases respectively, with 10 bases between them.

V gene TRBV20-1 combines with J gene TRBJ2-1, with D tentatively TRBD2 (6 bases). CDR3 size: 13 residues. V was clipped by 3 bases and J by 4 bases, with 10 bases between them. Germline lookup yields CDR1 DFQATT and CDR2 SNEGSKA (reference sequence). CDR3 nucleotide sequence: TGCAGTGCTAGCCGGGAGTTATACAATGAGCAGTTCTTC. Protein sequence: CSASRELYNEQFF.